These 25 T cell receptor beta chains share one sample of origin, sequenced in a study of ipilimumab plus nivolumab after autologous stem cell transplantation. Method: immunoSEQ multiplex PCR; TCRdb's copy keeps in-frame clones and lacks some. The sample records approximately 80,000 clones, under 85% being singletons. Here the sequenced sample was PBMCs, taken in a trial of ipilimumab plus nivolumab as post-transplant consolidation. Receptor source: a male donor with diffuse large B-cell lymphoma.

The V gene is TRBV5-4, the J gene TRBJ1-1; TRBD1 agrees at 7 bases. The germline V gene encodes CDR1 SGHNT and CDR2 YYREEE (reference sequence). The CDR3 covers 14 residues. Unmatched junction bases numbered 6, after V lost 4 bases and J lost 3 bases. CDR3 in amino acids: CASSQGQRDTEAFF. The CDR3 DNA sequence: TGTGCCAGCAGCCAGGGACAGAGGGACACTGAAGCTTTCTTT.

The genes are TRBV6-5 and TRBJ2-2; TRBD2 matches 9 bases. The CDR3 runs 16 residues. Losses at the gene ends were 2 bases for V and 5 bases for J; bases not matched to a gene: 6. The germline CDR1 and CDR2 sequences are MNHEY and SVGAGI. The CDR3 DNA is TGTGCCAGCAGTTACCAGGCGGGGGGGCATACCGGGGAGCTGTTTTTT. It encodes CASSYQAGGHTGELFF.

The chain combines TRBV9 with TRBJ1-4; D gene unclear. CDR3 size: 16 residues. Per germline, CDR1 SGDLS and CDR2 YYNGEE. V was cut by 0 bases and J by 0 bases, with 9 bases left in between. CDR3 in DNA: TGTGCCAGCAGCGTAGGTCTAGAAACAACTAATGAAAAACTGTTTTTT. It yields the protein CASSVGLETTNEKLFF.

V usage is TRBV6-4 and J usage is TRBJ1-1; tentatively, D is TRBD1 (6 bases). The CDR3 length is 14 residues. V lost 6 bases to trimming and J lost 4 bases, with 15 bases between them. Germline CDR1 MRHNA, CDR2 SNTAGT. DNA of the CDR3: TGTGCCAGCAGGGCAGGGGCGTGGAGCACTGAAGCTTTCTTT. Amino acid sequence: CASRAGAWSTEAFF.

V and J are TRBV4-3 and TRBJ2-1; D may be TRBD1 or TRBD2 (5 bases each). The CDR3 length is 14 residues. The V gene's germline CDR1 is LGHNA and CDR2 YSLEER. V gave up 0 bases and J gave up 7 bases, with 10 bases separating them. CDR3 amino acids: CASSQEAWGNEQFF. In DNA, the CDR3 is TGCGCCAGCAGCCAAGAGGCCTGGGGGAATGAGCAGTTCTTC.

The V gene is TRBV11-2, the J gene TRBJ2-7; D may be TRBD1 (6 bases). V lost 7 bases, J lost 0 bases, and 13 bases lay in between. The V gene's germline CDR1 is SGHAT and CDR2 FQNNGV. The CDR3 spans 14 residues. CDR3 in DNA: TGTGCCAGCAACCCGACAGGAGACTCCTACGAGCAGTACTTC. Amino acid sequence: CASNPTGDSYEQYF.

The chain couples TRBV5-1 to TRBJ1-1; TRBD1 matches at 8 bases. CDR1 is SGHRS and CDR2 is YFSETQ in the germline V gene. With V trimmed by 4 bases and J by 7 bases, 6 bases remained unmatched. This CDR3 is built from 13 residues. In DNA form, the CDR3 reads TGCGCCAGCAGCGTCGGACAGGGTGATGAAGCTTTCTTT. Its protein is CASSVGQGDEAFF.

The CDR3 sequence is CASSYRGAYEQYF. In nucleotides, the CDR3 is TGTGCCAGCAGTTACCGCGGGGCGTACGAGCAGTACTTC. V and J are TRBV6-5 and TRBJ2-7; a weak D match, TRBD2 (6 bases). CDR1 is MNHEY and CDR2 is SVGAGI in the germline V gene. Trimming took 2 bases from V and 4 from J, leaving 9 bases between them. This CDR3 comprises 13 residues.

In this sample, this clone turned up once. This chain uses TRBV5-1 with TRBJ2-5; 7 bases align to TRBD1. Germline V gene sequence: CDR1 SGHRS, CDR2 YFSETQ. J was trimmed by 5 bases and V by 0 bases; bases with no gene match: 4. There are 14 residues in the CDR3. CDR3 DNA sequence: TGCGCCAGCAGCTTGGGACAGGGCCAGGAGACCCAGTACTTC. It specifies CASSLGQGQETQYF. Full variable domain (outside the CDR3, taken from reference TRBV5-1 and TRBJ2-5): KAGVTQTPRYLIKTRGQQVTLSCSPISGHRSVSWYQQTPGQGLQFLFEYFSETQRNKGNFPGRFSGRQFSNSRSEMNVSTLELGDSALYLCASSLGQGQETQYFGPGTRLLVL.

The genes are TRBV6-1 and TRBJ1-5, with D perhaps TRBD1 (5 bases). The V end lost 5 bases, the J end lost 2 bases, and 13 bases lay between the germline ends. The V gene's germline CDR1 is MNHNS and CDR2 SASEGT. The CDR3 is 15 residues long. CDR3 residues: CASSWSTVRNQPQHF. The CDR3 DNA follows: TGTGCCAGCAGTTGGTCGACAGTTCGCAATCAGCCCCAGCATTTT.

The chain is built from TRBV6-5 and TRBJ1-4; a possible D gene is TRBD1 (5 bases). Trimming left V 6 bases short and J 7 bases short, with 18 bases between. The germline V gene has CDR1 MNHEY and CDR2 SVGAGI. The CDR3 runs to 15 residues. The CDR3 DNA is TGTGCCAGCAGCCCCGGCAGGACATTGGGTGAAAAACTGTTTTTT. Its translation is CASSPGRTLGEKLFF.

The rearrangement uses TRBV6-6 and TRBJ2-2; 15 nucleotides line up with TRBD2. Germline CDR1 and CDR2: MNHNY and SVGAGI (reference sequence). The CDR3 loop spans 15 amino acids. Trimming cost V 5 bases and J 6 bases; bases outside gene matches: 1. The CDR3 loop reads CASSGLAGGPGELFF. CDR3 DNA sequence: TGTGCCAGCAGTGGACTAGCGGGGGGGCCCGGGGAGCTGTTTTTT.

This chain links TRBV19 with TRBJ2-2; no definite D call. The CDR3 totals 14 residues. Germline V CDR1 and CDR2: LNHDA, SQIVND (reference sequence). V lost 6 bases and J lost 7, with 15 bases in between. The CDR3 DNA is TGTGCCAGTAGGTTCGAAGGACGGTTCGGGGAGCTGTTTTTT. Translation gives CASRFEGRFGELFF. Looking up the rest from reference TRBV19 and TRBJ2-2 gives the full variable domain: DGGITQSPKYLFRKEGQNVTLSCEQNLNHDAMYWYRQDPGQGLRLIYYSQIVNDFQKGDIAEGYSVSREKKESFPLTVTSAQKNPTAFYLCASRFEGRFGELFFGEGSRLTVL.

V is TRBV9 and J is TRBJ1-6, with D tentatively TRBD1 (5 bases). V lost 2 bases and J 7 bases, leaving 10 bases between the germline ends. This CDR3 region has 14 residues. Germline CDR1 reads SGDLS; CDR2 reads YYNGEE. For the CDR3, the DNA is TGTGCCAGCAGCGTTCGGGGGGAGAATTCACCCCTCCACTTT. Amino acids: CASSVRGENSPLHF.

The chain employs TRBV12-5 and TRBJ1-2; perhaps TRBD1 as D (5 bases). The V and J ends lost 5 bases and 0 bases respectively, with 13 bases between them. CDR1 and CDR2 from the germline V gene are LGHNT and FRNRAP. This CDR3 spans 15 amino acids. The CDR3 protein is CASGHTDRPNYGYTF. The CDR3 coding sequence is TGTGCTAGTGGTCACACAGACAGACCTAACTATGGCTACACCTTC.

The chain links TRBV7-8 to TRBJ1-1, with D perhaps TRBD1 (6 bases). Trimming stripped 7 bases from V and 1 base from J, with 13 bases between. This CDR3 is 14 amino acids long. Per germline, CDR1 SGHVS and CDR2 FQNEAQ. The CDR3 is CASKAGARNTEAFF. In DNA form, the CDR3 reads TGTGCCAGCAAGGCGGGGGCTAGGAACACTGAAGCTTTCTTT.

J is TRBJ2-1 and V is TRBV5-5, with D possibly matching TRBD1 (6 bases). V gave up 4 bases and J gave up 9 bases, with 23 bases separating them. CDR1 SGHKS and CDR2 YYEKEE come from the germline V gene (reference sequence). CDR3 length: 16 residues. CDR3 nucleotide sequence: TGTGCCAGCAGCACCCAGACAGGTCAGGCTTTGGGTGAGCAGTTCTTC. It codes for CASSTQTGQALGEQFF.

This chain links TRBV10-3 with TRBJ2-3; D is undetermined. The V gene lost 6 bases and the J gene lost 0 bases, with 22 bases spanning the gap. The germline V gene encodes CDR1 ENHRY and CDR2 SYGVKD. The CDR3 consists of 18 residues. The CDR3 DNA reads as TGTGCCATCAGGGCGCCTATGGCAGGACCCTTAAGCACAGATACGCAGTATTTT. It yields the protein CAIRAPMAGPLSTDTQYF.

The chain links TRBV7-9 to TRBJ2-2, with D tentatively TRBD2 (6 bases). The CDR3 sequence is 14 residues long. Deletions cut 1 base from V and 6 bases from J, with 9 bases between. CDR1 and CDR2 from the germline V gene are SEHNR and FQNEAQ (reference sequence). DNA of the CDR3: TGTGCCAGCAGCTTAGTCGCGGGATCCGGGGAGCTGTTTTTT. Protein product: CASSLVAGSGELFF.

Of note for this clone: The sample carries other DNA sequences with the same CDR3. The CDR3 DNA follows: TGTGCCAGCTCACCAGGGGGCTACGAGCAGTACTTC. Residues: CASSPGGYEQYF. V gene TRBV18 combines with J gene TRBJ2-7, with D perhaps being TRBD1 or TRBD2 (5 bases each). V was shortened by 2 bases and J by 3 bases, with 5 bases between the two germline ends. The CDR3 totals 12 residues. CDR1 KGHSH and CDR2 LQKENI come from the germline V gene.

V usage is TRBV18 and J usage is TRBJ1-1; 9 nucleotides line up with TRBD1. V trimming: 2 bases; J trimming: 4 bases; junction bases outside the gene matches: 8. Germline loops: CDR1 KGHSH, CDR2 LQKENI. The CDR3 extends over 16 amino acids. The CDR3, as DNA: TGTGCCAGCTCACCAACCTTGGACAGGGGTCGCACTGAAGCTTTCTTT. Its protein product is CASSPTLDRGRTEAFF.

V gene TRBV7-9 combines with J gene TRBJ2-3, with D perhaps assigned TRBD1 or TRBD2 (6 bases each). Looked up from germline, CDR1 is SEHNR and CDR2 is FQNEAQ (reference sequence). Trimming shortened V by 5 bases and J by 1 base, and 19 bases separated the two germline ends. The CDR3 sequence is 17 residues long. The CDR3 sequence: CASSARASRGGTDTQYF. CDR3 in DNA: TGTGCCAGCAGCGCACGCGCTTCTAGGGGGGGCACAGATACGCAGTATTTT.

The chain uses TRBV4-2 and TRBJ2-1, with D perhaps TRBD2 (6 bases). CDR1 is LGHNA, CDR2 YNFKEQ, per germline. The CDR3 extends over 15 amino acids. V was pared by 0 bases and J by 6 bases, with 12 bases between. In DNA, the CDR3 is TGTGCCAGCAGCCAAGAATGGCGGGAAGTCAATGAGCAGTTCTTC. It translates to CASSQEWREVNEQFF.

The chain has TRBV7-9 and TRBJ1-1; D is undetermined. CDR1 SEHNR and CDR2 FQNEAQ come from the germline V gene (reference sequence). This CDR3 comprises 13 residues. V was shortened by 2 bases and J by 1 base, with 5 bases between the two germline ends. The CDR3 bases are TGTGCCAGCAGCTTACCTAAGAACACTGAAGCTTTCTTT. This codes for CASSLPKNTEAFF.

This chain uses TRBV9 with TRBJ2-5; TRBD2 matches at 10 bases. The J segment lost 5 bases and the V segment lost 4 bases, leaving 11 bases of the junction unmatched. Germline V gene data show CDR1 as SGDLS and CDR2 as YYNGEE. The length of the CDR3 is 16 residues. CDR3 DNA: TGTGCCAGCAGCCTAAGCGGGAGGGGTGGCAGGGAGACCCAGTACTTC. It encodes CASSLSGRGGRETQYF.